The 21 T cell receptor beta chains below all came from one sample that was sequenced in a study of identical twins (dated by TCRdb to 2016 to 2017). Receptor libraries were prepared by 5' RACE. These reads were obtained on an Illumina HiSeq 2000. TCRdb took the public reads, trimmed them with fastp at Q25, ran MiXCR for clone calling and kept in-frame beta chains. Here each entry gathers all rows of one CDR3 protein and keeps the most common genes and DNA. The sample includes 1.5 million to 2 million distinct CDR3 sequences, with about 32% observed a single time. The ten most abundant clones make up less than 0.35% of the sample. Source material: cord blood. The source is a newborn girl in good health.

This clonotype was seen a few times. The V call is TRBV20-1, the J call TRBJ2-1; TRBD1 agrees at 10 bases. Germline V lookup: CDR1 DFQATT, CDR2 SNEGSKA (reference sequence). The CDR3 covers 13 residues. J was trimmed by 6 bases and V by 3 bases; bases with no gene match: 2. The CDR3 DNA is TGCAGTGCTAGCCGGGACAGGGGCAATGAGCAGTTCTTC. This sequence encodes CSASRDRGNEQFF.

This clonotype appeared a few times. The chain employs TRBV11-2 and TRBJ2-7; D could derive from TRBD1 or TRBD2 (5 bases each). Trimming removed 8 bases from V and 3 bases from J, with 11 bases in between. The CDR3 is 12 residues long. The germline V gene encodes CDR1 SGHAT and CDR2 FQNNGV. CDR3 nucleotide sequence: TGTGCCAGCTTGGGAGACAGCTACGAGCAGTACTTC. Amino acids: CASLGDSYEQYF.

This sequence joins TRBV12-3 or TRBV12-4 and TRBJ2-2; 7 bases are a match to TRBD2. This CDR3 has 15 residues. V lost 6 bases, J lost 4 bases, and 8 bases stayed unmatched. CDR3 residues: CASSLGLVSTGELFF. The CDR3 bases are TGTGCCAGCAGCCTAGGACTAGTAAGCACCGGGGAGCTGTTTTTT.

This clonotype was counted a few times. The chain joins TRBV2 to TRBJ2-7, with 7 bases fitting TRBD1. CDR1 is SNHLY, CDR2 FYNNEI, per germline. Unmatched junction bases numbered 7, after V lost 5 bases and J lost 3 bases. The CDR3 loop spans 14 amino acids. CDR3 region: CASSNRGRYYEQYF. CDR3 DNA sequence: TGTGCCAGCAGTAACAGGGGACGTTACTACGAGCAGTACTTC.

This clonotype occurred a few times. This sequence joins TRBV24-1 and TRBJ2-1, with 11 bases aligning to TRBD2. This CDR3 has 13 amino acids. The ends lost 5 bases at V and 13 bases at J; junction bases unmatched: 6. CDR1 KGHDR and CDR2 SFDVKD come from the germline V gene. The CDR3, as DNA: TGTGCCACCAGTGGACTAGCGGGAAAGTCCCAGTTCTTC. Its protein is CATSGLAGKSQFF.

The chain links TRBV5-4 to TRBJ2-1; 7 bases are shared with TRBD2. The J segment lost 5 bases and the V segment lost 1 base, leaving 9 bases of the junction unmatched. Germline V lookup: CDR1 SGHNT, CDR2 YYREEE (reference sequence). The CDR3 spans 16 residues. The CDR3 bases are TGTGCCAGCAGCTTGCCTGGGGGGGGAGTTGACAATGAGCAGTTCTTC. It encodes CASSLPGGGVDNEQFF. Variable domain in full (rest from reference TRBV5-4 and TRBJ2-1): ETGVTQSPTHLIKTRGQQVTLRCSSQSGHNTVSWYQQALGQGPQFIFQYYREEENGRGNFPPRFSGLQFPNYSSELNVNALELDDSALYLCASSLPGGGVDNEQFFGPGTRLTVL.

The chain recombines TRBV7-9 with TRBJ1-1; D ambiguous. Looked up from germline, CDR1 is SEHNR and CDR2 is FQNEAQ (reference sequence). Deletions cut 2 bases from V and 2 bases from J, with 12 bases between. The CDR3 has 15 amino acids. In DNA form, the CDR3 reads TGTGCCAGCAGCTTACCCCGTGAGGGAAACACTGAAGCTTTCTTT. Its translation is CASSLPREGNTEAFF.

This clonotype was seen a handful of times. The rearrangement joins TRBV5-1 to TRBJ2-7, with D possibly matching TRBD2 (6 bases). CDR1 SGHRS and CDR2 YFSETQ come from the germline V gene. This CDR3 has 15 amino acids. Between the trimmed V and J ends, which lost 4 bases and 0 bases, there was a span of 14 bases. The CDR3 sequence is CASSARDFNSYEQYF. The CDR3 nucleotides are TGCGCCAGCAGCGCCCGGGACTTCAACTCCTACGAGCAGTACTTC.

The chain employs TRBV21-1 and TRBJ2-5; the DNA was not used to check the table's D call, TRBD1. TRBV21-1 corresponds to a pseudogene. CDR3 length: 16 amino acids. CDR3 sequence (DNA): TGTGCCAGCAGCAAACCGGGACAGTCCTTACAAGAGACCCAGTACTTC. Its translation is CASSKPGQSLQETQYF.

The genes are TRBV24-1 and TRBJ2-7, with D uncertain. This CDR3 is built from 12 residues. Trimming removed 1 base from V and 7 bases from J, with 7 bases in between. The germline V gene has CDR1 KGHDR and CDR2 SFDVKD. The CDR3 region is CATSDFKDEQYF. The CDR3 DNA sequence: TGTGCCACCAGTGATTTCAAGGATGAGCAGTACTTC.

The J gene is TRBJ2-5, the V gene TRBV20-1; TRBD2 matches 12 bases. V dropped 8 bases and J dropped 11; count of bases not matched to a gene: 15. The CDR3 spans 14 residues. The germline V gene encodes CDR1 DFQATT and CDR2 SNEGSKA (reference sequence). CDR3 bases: TGCAGTCACTCTAGCGGGGGGGCATACAATGGGCAGTACTTC. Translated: CSHSSGGAYNGQYF.

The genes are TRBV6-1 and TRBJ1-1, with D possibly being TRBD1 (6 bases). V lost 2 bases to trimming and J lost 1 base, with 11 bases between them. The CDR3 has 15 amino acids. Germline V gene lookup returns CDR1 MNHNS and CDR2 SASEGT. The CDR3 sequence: CASSEFLTGNTEAFF. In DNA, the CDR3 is TGTGCCAGCAGTGAATTCTTGACAGGGAACACTGAAGCTTTCTTT.

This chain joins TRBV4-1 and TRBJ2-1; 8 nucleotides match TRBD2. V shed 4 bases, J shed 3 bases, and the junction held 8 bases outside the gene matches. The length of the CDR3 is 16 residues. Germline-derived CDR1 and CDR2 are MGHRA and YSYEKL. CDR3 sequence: CASSPDELADYNEQFF. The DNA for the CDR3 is TGCGCCAGCAGCCCAGATGAACTAGCGGACTACAATGAGCAGTTCTTC.

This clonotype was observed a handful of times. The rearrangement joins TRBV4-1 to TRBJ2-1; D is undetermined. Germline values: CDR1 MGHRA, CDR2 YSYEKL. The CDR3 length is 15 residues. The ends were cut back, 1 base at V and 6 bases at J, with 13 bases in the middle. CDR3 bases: TGCGCCAGCAGCCAAGGCAGATCCCCCCTCAATGAGCAGTTCTTC. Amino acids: CASSQGRSPLNEQFF.

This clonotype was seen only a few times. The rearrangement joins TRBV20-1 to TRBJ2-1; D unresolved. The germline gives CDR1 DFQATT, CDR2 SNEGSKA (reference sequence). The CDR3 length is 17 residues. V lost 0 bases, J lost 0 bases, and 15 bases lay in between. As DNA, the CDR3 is TGCAGTGCTAGAGATGTGGGCAGCGCCAGCTCCTACAATGAGCAGTTCTTC. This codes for CSARDVGSASSYNEQFF.

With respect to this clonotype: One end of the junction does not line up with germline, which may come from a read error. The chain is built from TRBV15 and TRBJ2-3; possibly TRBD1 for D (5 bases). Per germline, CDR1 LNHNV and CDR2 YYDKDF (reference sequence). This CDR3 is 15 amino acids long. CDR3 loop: CATNREVQVTDTQYF. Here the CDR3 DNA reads TGTGCCACCAACAGAGAAGTACAGGTCACAGATACGCAGTATTTT.

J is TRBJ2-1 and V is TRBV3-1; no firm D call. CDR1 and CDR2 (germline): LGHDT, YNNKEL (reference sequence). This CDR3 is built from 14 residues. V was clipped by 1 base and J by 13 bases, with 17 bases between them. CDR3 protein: CASSQVLFSETQFF. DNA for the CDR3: TGTGCCAGCAGCCAAGTACTTTTTTCAGAGACCCAGTTCTTC.

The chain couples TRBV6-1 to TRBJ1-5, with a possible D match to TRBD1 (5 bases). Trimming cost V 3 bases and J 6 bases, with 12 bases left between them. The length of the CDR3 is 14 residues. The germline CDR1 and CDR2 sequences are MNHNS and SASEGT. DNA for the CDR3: TGTGCCAGCAGTGAGACAGCTTCCCGTCAGCCCCAGCATTTT. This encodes CASSETASRQPQHF.

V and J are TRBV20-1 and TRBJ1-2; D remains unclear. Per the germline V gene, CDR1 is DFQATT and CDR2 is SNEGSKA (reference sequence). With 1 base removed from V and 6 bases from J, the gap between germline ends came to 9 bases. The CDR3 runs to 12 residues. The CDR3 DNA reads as TGCAGTGCTAGAGCATCCTTAAATGGCTACACCTTC. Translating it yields CSARASLNGYTF.

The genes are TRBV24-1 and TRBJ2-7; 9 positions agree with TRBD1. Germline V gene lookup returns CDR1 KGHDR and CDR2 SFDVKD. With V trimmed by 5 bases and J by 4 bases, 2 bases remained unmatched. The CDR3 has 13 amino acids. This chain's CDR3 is CATSAGQGYEQYF. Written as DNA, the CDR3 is TGTGCCACCAGTGCGGGACAGGGATACGAGCAGTACTTC.

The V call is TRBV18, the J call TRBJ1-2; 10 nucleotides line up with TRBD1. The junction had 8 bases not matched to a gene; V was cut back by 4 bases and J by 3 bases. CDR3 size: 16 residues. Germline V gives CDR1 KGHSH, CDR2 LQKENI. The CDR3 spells CASSLYRDRGDYGYTF. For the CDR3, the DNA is TGTGCCAGCTCACTGTACCGGGACAGGGGCGACTATGGCTACACCTTC.